The next 14 T cell receptor beta chains were all read from a single sample in a study of blood T cell repertoires in COVID-19. Here immunoSEQ multiplex PCR was the method, and the copy in TCRdb shows in-frame clones only, minus some. Of approximately 59,000 clones in the sample, over 75% were seen once. The sequenced sample was peripheral blood. These receptors all stem from a man aged 35-49 years with active COVID-19.

The rearrangement uses TRBV28 and TRBJ2-7; D not resolved. The germline V gene encodes CDR1 MDHEN and CDR2 SYDVKM. This CDR3 is 14 amino acids long. V lost 2 bases, J lost 5 bases, and 13 bases lay in between. CDR3 DNA: TGTGCCAGCAGTTTAGGGTTTATGGGCAACGAGCAGTACTTC. The encoded protein is CASSLGFMGNEQYF.

This clone was observed a handful of times. The chain recombines TRBV18 with TRBJ1-6; a possible D gene is TRBD1 (6 bases). Trimming took off 5 bases at V and 8 bases at J, with 19 bases between the two ends. Germline CDR1 KGHSH, CDR2 LQKENI. The CDR3 runs 16 residues. The CDR3 loop reads CASSSGTRGLDSPLHF. The CDR3 nucleotides read TGTGCCAGCTCATCTGGGACCAGGGGCTTGGATTCACCCCTCCACTTT.

This chain uses TRBV6-6 with TRBJ2-4, with TRBD1 identical over 7 bases. Germline loops: CDR1 MNHNY, CDR2 SVGAGI (reference sequence). V was clipped by 4 bases and J by 0 bases; unmatched bases: 6. CDR3 length equals 16 residues. The CDR3 protein is CASSFPGTEAKNIQYF. The CDR3 bases are TGTGCCAGCAGTTTCCCCGGGACAGAAGCCAAAAACATTCAGTACTTC.

This sequence joins TRBV3-1 (or the pseudogene TRBV3-2) and TRBJ2-7; D might be TRBD1 (5 bases). Germline CDR1 LGHDT, CDR2 YNNKEL (reference sequence). The CDR3 is 12 residues long. V gave up 5 bases and J gave up 4 bases, with 9 bases separating them. The CDR3 loop is CASSDDSYEQYF. The DNA for the CDR3 is TGTGCCAGCAGCGATGACAGTTACGAGCAGTACTTC.

The chain combines TRBV5-1 with TRBJ1-4, with D possibly being TRBD1 (5 bases). The CDR3 covers 14 residues. V lost 0 bases, J lost 7 bases, and 10 bases lay in between. Germline-derived CDR1 and CDR2 are SGHRS and YFSETQ. CDR3 DNA: TGCGCCAGCAGCTTGGGAGGGGAGGGTGAAAAACTGTTTTTT. It translates to CASSLGGEGEKLFF.

This sequence joins TRBV5-1 and TRBJ2-1; TRBD2 matches at 7 bases. Germline CDR1 SGHRS, CDR2 YFSETQ. The junction had 5 bases not matched to a gene; V was cut back by 4 bases and J by 7 bases. CDR3 length equals 13 residues. Here the CDR3 reads CASSPDGGNEQFF. CDR3 DNA sequence: TGCGCCAGCAGCCCAGACGGGGGGAATGAGCAGTTCTTC.

DNA for the CDR3: TGTGCCAGCAGTATACGGGAGACAGATACGCAGTATTTT. It codes for CASSIRETDTQYF. The V gene is TRBV27, the J gene TRBJ2-3; TRBD2 is a possible D gene (6 bases). This CDR3 is 13 amino acids long. Trimming stripped 5 bases from V and 3 bases from J, with 9 bases between. Germline CDR1 is MNHEY and CDR2 is SMNVEV (reference sequence).

This clone was counted between two and nine times. The gene calls are TRBV7-9 and TRBJ1-3, with 8 bases aligning to TRBD1. The germline CDR1 and CDR2 sequences are SEHNR and FQNEAQ (reference sequence). The CDR3 covers 14 residues. V gave up 4 bases and J gave up 4 bases; unmatched junction bases: 3. CDR3 DNA: TGTGCCAGCAGCTGGGACAGGCGAGGAAACACCATATATTTT. It specifies CASSWDRRGNTIYF.

V gene TRBV5-1 combines with J gene TRBJ2-5, with TRBD1 as a possible D gene (6 bases). CDR3 length: 14 amino acids. CDR1 and CDR2 from the germline V gene are SGHRS and YFSETQ. Trimming shortened V by 0 bases and J by 5 bases, and 11 bases separated the two germline ends. The CDR3 sequence: CASSLEGDWETQYF. The DNA for the CDR3 is TGCGCCAGCAGCTTGGAGGGGGATTGGGAGACCCAGTACTTC. Using reference TRBV5-1 and TRBJ2-5 for the parts outside the CDR3, the full variable domain is KAGVTQTPRYLIKTRGQQVTLSCSPISGHRSVSWYQQTPGQGLQFLFEYFSETQRNKGNFPGRFSGRQFSNSRSEMNVSTLELGDSALYLCASSLEGDWETQYFGPGTRLLVL.

The chain employs TRBV28 and TRBJ1-5; 9 nucleotides align to TRBD1. Trimming removed 4 bases from V and 6 bases from J; junction bases left unmatched: 7. From germline, CDR1 is MDHEN and CDR2 SYDVKM. This CDR3 has 15 residues. The CDR3 loop reads CASSSGQGRIQPQHF. The CDR3 DNA reads as TGTGCCAGCAGTTCTGGACAGGGGAGGATTCAGCCCCAGCATTTT.

The genes are TRBV10-3 and TRBJ1-1; D gene uncertain. Trimming removed 4 bases from V and 4 bases from J, with 4 bases in between. The V gene's germline CDR1 is ENHRY and CDR2 SYGVKD. The CDR3 extends over 11 amino acids. CDR3 loop: CAISGLTEAFF. The DNA of the CDR3 is TGTGCCATCAGTGGTCTCACTGAAGCTTTCTTT.

The chain recombines TRBV24-1 with TRBJ2-1; D unresolved. Trimming removed 5 bases from V and 3 bases from J, with 10 bases in between. The CDR3 extends over 14 amino acids. CDR1 is KGHDR and CDR2 is SFDVKD in the germline V gene. The CDR3 region is CATSGSVLYNEQFF. CDR3 bases: TGTGCCACCAGTGGGAGTGTACTCTACAATGAGCAGTTCTTC.

This clone was observed once. The chain recombines TRBV28 with TRBJ1-5; D is possibly TRBD1 (5 bases). Trimming removed 2 bases at V and 1 base at J, with 6 bases between. The CDR3 sequence is 14 residues long. Germline values: CDR1 MDHEN, CDR2 SYDVKM. The CDR3 bases are TGTGCCAGCAGTTTAGACAGAAGCAATCAGCCCCAGCATTTT. It specifies CASSLDRSNQPQHF.

This rearrangement joins TRBV7-8 to TRBJ2-1; a weak D match, TRBD1 (5 bases). The V gene's germline CDR1 is SGHVS and CDR2 FQNEAQ. The V end lost 2 bases, the J end lost 8 bases, and 16 bases lay between the germline ends. There are 15 residues in the CDR3. In DNA form, the CDR3 reads TGTGCCAGCAGCTTATTCGCAGGGAAGATCGATGAGCAGTTCTTC. This gives the protein CASSLFAGKIDEQFF.